This T cell receptor (beta chain) was identified during a study of shared clonotypes between healthy human individuals. An even split of each subset's genomic DNA across several immunoSEQ plates was performed. Method: immunoSEQ multiplex PCR; TCRdb's copy keeps in-frame clones and lacks some. The sample gives some 2.1 million clones, 90% to 95% of which show up once; 0.1% to 0.15% is in the top ten. Trimming at V came to 0 bases and at J to 5 bases, leaving 11 bases not matched to a gene. CDR1 and CDR2 (germline): SGHRS, YFSETQ. This CDR3 is built from 18 residues. Recent vaccinations or acute infections were absent in the healthy HIV-negative adult donors. As for this clone: Antigen: not known.

General study results and limits: For sorted subsets, rarefaction showed incomplete sequencing despite large depth. Sharing across four donors was highest in naive CD4 (around 5%) and lowest in memory CD8 (about 0.4%).

This rearrangement joins TRBV5-1 to TRBJ2-2; TRBD1 aligns across 9 bases. The sequencing input was naive CD4+ T cells sorted from blood. The sample's subset: CD45RA+ positively selected. This TCR was sampled from a man aged 18 to 29 in good health. DNA of the CDR3: TGCGCCAGCAGCTTGGTGGGACAGGGCTTACAGGGAACCGGGGAGCTGTTTTTT. Residues: CASSLVGQGLQGTGELFF.